The clone carrying this TCR beta chain was observed a few times. The target antigen is unknown. Time point here: patch test 3, about 24 weeks after DPC sensitization. The treatment denotes: therapeutic diphenylcyclopropenone sensitization with weekly scalp DPC. This specimen comes from a study of human T cells and chemical hapten exposure. Overall study: Patients, mostly women, had alopecia areata, alopecia totalis or alopecia universalis. Study-level results: With alopecia, donors may have immune responses unlike healthy people's.

TCRdb called the RACE reads again in MiXCR, with one record for every CDR3 protein. The sample holds tens of thousands of distinct CDR3 sequences; 13% are singletons and the top ten take under 6%. From germline, CDR1 is SGHTA and CDR2 FQGNSA. The CDR3 has 15 amino acids. Between the trimmed V and J ends, which lost 5 bases and 5 bases, there was a span of 16 bases. This sequence originates from a woman aged 45-65 years with alopecia areata. Some clones in this sample may be carry-over from other donors' samples. This rearrangement joins TRBV7-2 to TRBJ2-1; D gene unclear. This specimen was whole blood, taken in connection with sensitization to the hapten diphenylcyclopropenone (DPC). The CDR3 nucleotides are TGTGCCAGCAGCGTCGCAAGGGCAGCCGACAATGAGCAGTTCTTC. Translation gives CASSVARAADNEQFF.